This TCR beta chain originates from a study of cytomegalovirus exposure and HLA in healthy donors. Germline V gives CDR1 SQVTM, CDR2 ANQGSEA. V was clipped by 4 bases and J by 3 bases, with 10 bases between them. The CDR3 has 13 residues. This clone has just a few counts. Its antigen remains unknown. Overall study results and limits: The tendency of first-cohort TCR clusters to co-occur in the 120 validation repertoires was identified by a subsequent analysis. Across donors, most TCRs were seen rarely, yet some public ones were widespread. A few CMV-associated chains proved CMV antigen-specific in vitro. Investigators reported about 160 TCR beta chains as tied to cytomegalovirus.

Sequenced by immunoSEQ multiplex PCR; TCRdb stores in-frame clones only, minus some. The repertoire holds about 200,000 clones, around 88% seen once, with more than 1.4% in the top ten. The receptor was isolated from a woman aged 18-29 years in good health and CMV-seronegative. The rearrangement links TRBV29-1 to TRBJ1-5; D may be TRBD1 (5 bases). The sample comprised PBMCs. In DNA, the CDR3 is TGCAGCGTTGCCACAGGCCCCAATCAGCCCCAGCATTTT. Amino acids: CSVATGPNQPQHF.